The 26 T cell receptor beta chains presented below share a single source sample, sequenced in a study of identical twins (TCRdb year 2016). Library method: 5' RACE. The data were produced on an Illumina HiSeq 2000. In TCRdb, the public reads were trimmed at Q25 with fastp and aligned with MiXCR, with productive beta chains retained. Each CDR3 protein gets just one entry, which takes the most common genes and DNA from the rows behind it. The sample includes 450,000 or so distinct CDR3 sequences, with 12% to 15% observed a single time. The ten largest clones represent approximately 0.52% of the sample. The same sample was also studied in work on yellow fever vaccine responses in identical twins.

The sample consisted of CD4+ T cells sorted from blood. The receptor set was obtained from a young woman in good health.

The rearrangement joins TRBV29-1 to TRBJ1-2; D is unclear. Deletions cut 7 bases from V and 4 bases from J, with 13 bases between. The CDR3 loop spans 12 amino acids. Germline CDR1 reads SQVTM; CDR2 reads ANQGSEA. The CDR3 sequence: CSGFAWSYGYTF. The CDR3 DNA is TGCAGCGGTTTTGCGTGGAGCTATGGCTACACCTTC.

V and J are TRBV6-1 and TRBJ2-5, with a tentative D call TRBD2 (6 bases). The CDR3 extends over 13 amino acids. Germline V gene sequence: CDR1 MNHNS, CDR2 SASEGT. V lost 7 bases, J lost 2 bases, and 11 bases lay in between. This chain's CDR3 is CASKTGVQETQYF. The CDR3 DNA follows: TGTGCCAGCAAGACGGGGGTGCAAGAGACCCAGTACTTC.

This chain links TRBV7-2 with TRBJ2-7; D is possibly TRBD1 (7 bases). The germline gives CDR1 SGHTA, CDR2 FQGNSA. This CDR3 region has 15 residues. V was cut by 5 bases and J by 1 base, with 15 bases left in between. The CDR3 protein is CASSHGRDRSYEQYF. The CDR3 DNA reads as TGTGCCAGCAGCCACGGGCGGGACAGATCCTACGAGCAGTACTTC.

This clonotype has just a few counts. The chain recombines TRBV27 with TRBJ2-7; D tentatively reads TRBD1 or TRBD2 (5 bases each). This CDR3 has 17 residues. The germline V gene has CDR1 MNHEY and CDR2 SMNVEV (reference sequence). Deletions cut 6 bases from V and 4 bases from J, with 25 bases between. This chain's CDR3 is CASSPFTTAGRAYEQYF. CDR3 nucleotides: TGTGCCAGCAGCCCCTTCACTACGGCAGGGCGGGCTTACGAGCAGTACTTC.

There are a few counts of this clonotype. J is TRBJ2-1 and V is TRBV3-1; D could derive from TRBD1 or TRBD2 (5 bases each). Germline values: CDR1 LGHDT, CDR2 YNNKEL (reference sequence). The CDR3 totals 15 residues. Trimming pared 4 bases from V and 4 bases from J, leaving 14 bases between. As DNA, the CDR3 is TGTGCCAGCAGCCCCTCGAGGGCAGGGTACAATGAGCAGTTCTTC. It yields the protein CASSPSRAGYNEQFF.

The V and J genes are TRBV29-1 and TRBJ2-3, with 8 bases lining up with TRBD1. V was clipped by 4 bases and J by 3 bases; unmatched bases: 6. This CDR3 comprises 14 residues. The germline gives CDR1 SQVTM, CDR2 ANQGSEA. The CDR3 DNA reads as TGCAGCGTTGCCTGGACAGGGAGGACAGATACGCAGTATTTT. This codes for CSVAWTGRTDTQYF.

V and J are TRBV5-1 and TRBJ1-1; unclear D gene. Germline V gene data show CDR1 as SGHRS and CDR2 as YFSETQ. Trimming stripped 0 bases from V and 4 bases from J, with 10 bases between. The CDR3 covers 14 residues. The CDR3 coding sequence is TGCGCCAGCAGCTTGGCCGCGGTTGCCACTGAAGCTTTCTTT. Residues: CASSLAAVATEAFF.

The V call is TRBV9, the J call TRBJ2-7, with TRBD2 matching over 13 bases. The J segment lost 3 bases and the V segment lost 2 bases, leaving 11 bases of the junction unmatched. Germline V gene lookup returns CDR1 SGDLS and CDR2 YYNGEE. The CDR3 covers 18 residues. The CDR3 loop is CASSVMPGTSGVSYEQYF. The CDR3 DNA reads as TGTGCCAGCAGCGTTATGCCCGGGACTAGCGGGGTGAGCTACGAGCAGTACTTC.

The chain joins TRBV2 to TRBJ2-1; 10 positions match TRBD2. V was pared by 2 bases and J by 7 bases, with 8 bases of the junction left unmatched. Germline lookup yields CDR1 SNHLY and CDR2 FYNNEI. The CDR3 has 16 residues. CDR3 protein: CASSETASGSENEQFF. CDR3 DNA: TGTGCCAGCAGTGAAACGGCTAGCGGGAGTGAAAATGAGCAGTTCTTC.

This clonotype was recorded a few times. DNA for the CDR3: TGTGCCAGCAGCTTGGACGGGGCGGGACGACCCCAAGGGGAGCAGTTCTTC. Amino acid sequence: CASSLDGAGRPQGEQFF. The chain joins TRBV5-6 to TRBJ2-1; D is possibly TRBD2 (6 bases). This CDR3 has 17 residues. The germline CDR1 and CDR2 sequences are SGHDT and YYEEEE. Trimming left V 0 bases short and J 10 bases short, with 23 bases between.

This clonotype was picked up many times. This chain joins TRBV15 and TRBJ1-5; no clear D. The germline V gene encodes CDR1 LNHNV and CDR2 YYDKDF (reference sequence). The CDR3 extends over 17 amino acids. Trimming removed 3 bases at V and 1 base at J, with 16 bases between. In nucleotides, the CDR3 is TGTGCCACCAGCAGCGGCAGGACGGGCAAGAGCAATCAGCCCCAGCATTTT. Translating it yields CATSSGRTGKSNQPQHF.

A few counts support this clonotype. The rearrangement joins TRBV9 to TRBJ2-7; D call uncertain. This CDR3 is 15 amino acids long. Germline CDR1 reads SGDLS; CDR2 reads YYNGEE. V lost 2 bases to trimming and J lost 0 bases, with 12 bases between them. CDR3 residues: CASSVGFSNSYEQYF. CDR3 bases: TGTGCCAGCAGCGTCGGGTTTTCTAACTCCTACGAGCAGTACTTC.

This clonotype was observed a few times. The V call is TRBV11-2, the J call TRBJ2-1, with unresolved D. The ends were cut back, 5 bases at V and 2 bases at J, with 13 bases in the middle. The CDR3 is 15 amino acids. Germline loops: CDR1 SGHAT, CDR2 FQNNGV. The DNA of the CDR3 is TGTGCCAGCAGCCCTCGACTGAACCCCTACAATGAGCAGTTCTTC. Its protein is CASSPRLNPYNEQFF.

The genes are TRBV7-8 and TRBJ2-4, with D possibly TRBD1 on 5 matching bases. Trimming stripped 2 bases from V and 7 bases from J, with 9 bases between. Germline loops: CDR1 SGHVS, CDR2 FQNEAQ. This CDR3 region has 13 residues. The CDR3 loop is CASSLKQDNIQYF. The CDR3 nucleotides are TGTGCCAGCAGCTTAAAACAGGACAACATTCAGTACTTC. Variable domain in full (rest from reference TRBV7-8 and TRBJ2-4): GAGVSQSPRYKVAKRGQDVALRCDPISGHVSLFWYQQALGQGPEFLTYFQNEAQLDKSGLPSDRFFAERPEGSVSTLKIQRTQQEDSAVYLCASSLKQDNIQYFGAGTRLSVL.

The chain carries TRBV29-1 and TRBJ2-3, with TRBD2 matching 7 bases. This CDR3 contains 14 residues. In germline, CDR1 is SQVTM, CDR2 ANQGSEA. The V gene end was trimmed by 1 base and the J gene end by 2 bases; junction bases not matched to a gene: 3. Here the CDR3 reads CSVEGGGITDTQYF. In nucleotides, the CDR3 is TGCAGCGTTGAAGGCGGGGGAATCACAGATACGCAGTATTTT.

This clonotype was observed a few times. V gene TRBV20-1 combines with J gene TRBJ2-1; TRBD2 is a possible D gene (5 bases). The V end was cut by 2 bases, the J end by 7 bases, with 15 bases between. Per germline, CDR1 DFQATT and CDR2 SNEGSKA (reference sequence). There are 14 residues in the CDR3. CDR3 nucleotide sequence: TGCAGTGCTAGACGGCTAGCCGGTAAGAATGAGCAGTTCTTC. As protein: CSARRLAGKNEQFF.

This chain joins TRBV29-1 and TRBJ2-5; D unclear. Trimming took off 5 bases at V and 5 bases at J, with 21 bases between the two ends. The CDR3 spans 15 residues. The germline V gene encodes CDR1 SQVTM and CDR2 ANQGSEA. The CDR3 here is CSVTTSPNARETQYF. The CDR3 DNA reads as TGCAGCGTTACTACAAGTCCTAACGCTCGGGAGACCCAGTACTTC.

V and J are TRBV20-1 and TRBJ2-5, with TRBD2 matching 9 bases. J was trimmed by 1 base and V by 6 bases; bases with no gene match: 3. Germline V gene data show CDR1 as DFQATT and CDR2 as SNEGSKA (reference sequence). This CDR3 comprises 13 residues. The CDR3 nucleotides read TGCAGTGCAGCGACTAGCGGCCAAGAGACCCAGTACTTC. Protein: CSAATSGQETQYF.

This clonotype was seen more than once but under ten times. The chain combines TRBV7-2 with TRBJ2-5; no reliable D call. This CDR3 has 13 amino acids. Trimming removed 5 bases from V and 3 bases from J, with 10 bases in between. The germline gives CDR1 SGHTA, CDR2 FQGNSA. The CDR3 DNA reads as TGTGCCAGCAGCACCGTCGTTAAAGAGACCCAGTACTTC. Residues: CASSTVVKETQYF.

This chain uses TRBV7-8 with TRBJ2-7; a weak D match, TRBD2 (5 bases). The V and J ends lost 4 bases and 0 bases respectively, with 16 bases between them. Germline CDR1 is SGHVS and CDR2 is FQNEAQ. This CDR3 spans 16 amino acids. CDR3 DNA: TGTGCCAGCAGCTCCCGGACTCTCGCTATCTCCTACGAGCAGTACTTC. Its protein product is CASSSRTLAISYEQYF.

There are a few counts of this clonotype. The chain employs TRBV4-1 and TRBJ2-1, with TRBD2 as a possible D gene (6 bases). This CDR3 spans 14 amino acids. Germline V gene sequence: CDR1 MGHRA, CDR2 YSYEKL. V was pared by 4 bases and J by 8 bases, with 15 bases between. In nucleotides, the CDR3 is TGCGCCAGCAGCCGACCGGGAGTTTCCCATGAGCAGTTCTTC. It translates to CASSRPGVSHEQFF.

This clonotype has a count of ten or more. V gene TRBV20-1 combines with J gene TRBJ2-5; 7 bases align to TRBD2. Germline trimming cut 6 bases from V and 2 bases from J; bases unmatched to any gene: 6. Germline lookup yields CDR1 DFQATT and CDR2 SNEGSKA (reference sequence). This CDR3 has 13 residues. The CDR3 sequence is CSASKGLQETQYF. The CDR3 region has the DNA TGCAGTGCCAGCAAGGGACTACAAGAGACCCAGTACTTC.

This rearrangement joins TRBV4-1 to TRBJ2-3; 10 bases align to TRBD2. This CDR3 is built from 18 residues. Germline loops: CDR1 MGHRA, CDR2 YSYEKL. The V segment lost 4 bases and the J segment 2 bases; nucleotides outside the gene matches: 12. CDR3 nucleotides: TGCGCCAGCAGCCGAGCGCATCTAGCGGGAGTAGTCACAGATACGCAGTATTTT. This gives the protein CASSRAHLAGVVTDTQYF.

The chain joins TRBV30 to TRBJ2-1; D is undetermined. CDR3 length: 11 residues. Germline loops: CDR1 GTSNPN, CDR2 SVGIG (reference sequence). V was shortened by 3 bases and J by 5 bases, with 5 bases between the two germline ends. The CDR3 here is CAWRPHNEQFF. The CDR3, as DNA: TGTGCCTGGAGGCCCCACAATGAGCAGTTCTTC.

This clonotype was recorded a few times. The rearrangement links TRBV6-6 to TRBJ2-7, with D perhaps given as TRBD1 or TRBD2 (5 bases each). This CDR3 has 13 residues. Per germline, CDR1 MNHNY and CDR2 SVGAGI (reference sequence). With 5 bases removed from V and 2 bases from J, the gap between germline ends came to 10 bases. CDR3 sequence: CASSTTAAYEQYF. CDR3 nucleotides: TGTGCCAGCAGTACGACAGCGGCCTACGAGCAGTACTTC.

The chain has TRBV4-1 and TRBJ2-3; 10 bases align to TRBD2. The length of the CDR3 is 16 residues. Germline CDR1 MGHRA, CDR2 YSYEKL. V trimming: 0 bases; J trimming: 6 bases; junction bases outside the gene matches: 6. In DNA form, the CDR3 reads TGCGCCAGCAGCCAAGAGAAGCTAGCGGGAGCTGATACGCAGTATTTT. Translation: CASSQEKLAGADTQYF.